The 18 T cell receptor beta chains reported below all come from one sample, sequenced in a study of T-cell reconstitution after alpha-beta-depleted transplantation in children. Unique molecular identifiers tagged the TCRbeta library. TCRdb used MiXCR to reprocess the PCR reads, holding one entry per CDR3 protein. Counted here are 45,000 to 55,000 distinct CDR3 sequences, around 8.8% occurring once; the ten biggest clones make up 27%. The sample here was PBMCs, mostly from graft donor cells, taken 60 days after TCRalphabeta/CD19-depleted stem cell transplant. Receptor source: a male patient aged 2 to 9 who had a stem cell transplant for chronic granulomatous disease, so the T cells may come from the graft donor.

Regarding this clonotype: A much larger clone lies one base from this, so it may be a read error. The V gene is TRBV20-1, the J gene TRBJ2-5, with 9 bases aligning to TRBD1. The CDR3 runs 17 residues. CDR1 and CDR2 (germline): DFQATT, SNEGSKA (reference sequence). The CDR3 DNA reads TGCAATGCTACCCGGACAGGGGAGGCCTACTTACAAGAGACCCAGTACTTC. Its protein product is CNATRTGEAYLQETQYF.

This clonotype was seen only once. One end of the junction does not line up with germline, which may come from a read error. CDR3 sequence: CASSLSGRGTGSTLHF. As DNA, the CDR3 is TGTGCCAGCAGTTTATCGGGCAGGGGTACGGGTTCAACCCTCCACTTT. V usage is TRBV27 and J usage is TRBJ1-6, with TRBD1 as a possible D gene (6 bases). The CDR3 is 16 amino acids. The germline gives CDR1 MNHEY, CDR2 SMNVEV (reference sequence).

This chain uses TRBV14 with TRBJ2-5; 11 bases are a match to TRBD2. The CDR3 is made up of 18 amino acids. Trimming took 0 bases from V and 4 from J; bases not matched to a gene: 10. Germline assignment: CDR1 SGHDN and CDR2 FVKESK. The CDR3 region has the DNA TGTGCCAGCAGCCAAGATGCGGGACTAGCGGAATTTAGAGAGACCCAGTACTTC. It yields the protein CASSQDAGLAEFRETQYF. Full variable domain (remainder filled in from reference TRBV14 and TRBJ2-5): EAGVTQFPSHSVIEKGQTVTLRCDPISGHDNLYWYRRVMGKEIKFLLHFVKESKQDESGMPNNRFLAERTGGTYSTLKVQPAELEDSGVYFCASSQDAGLAEFRETQYFGPGTRLLVL.

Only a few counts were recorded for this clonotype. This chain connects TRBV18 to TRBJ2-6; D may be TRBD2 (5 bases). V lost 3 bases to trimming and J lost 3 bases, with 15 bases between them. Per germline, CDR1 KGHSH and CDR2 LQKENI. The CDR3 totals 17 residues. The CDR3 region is CASSPGTFAGGANVLTF. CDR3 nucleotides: TGTGCCAGCTCACCGGGAACCTTCGCGGGTGGGGCCAACGTCCTGACTTTC.

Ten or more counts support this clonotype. CDR3 nucleotide sequence: TGTGCCAGCACCCATGAGCGTAGCTACGAGCAGTACTTC. It is translated as CASTHERSYEQYF. The rearrangement links TRBV6-2 or TRBV6-3 to TRBJ2-7; D is unclear. Trimming removed 7 bases from V and 3 bases from J, with 13 bases in between. The CDR3 totals 13 residues. Germline values: CDR1 MNHEY, CDR2 SVGEGT.

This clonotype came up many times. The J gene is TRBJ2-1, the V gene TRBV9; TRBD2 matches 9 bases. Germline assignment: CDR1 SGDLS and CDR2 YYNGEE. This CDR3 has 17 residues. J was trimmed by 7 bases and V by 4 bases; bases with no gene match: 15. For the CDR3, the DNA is TGTGCCAGCAGCCCGGGGGTAGCGGGAGTTTTACGGAATGAGCAGTTCTTC. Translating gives CASSPGVAGVLRNEQFF.

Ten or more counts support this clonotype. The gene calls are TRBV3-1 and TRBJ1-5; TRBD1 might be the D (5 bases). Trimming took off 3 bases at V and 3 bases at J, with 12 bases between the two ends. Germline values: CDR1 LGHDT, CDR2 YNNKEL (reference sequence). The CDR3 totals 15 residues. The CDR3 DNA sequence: TGTGCCAGCAGCCAGGGGGTACCTAACAATCAGCCCCAGCATTTT. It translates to CASSQGVPNNQPQHF.

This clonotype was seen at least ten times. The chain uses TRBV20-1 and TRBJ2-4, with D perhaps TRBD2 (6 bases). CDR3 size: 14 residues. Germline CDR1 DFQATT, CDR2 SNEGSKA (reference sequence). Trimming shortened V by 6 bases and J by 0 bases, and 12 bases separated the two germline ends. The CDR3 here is CSAQDYLAKNIQYF. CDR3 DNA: TGCAGTGCCCAGGACTACTTAGCCAAAAACATTCAGTACTTC.

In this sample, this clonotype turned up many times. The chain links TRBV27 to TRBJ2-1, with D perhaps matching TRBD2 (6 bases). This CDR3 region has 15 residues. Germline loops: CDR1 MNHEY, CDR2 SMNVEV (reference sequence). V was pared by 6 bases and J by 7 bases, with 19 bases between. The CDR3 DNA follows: TGTGCCAGCAGACATCCGGGACTGGGGCCTAATGAGCAGTTCTTC. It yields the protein CASRHPGLGPNEQFF.

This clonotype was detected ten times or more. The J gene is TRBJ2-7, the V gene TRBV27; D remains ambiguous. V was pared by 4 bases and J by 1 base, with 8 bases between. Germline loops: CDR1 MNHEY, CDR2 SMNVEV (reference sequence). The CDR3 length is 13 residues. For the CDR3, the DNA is TGTGCCAGCAGTTCAGGCCTGTCCTACGAGCAGTACTTC. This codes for CASSSGLSYEQYF.

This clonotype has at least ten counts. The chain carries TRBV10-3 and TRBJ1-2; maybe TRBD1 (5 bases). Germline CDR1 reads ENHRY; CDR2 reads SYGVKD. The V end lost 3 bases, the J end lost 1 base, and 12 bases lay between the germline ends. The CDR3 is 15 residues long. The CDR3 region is CAISEAGVFNYGYTF. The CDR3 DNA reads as TGTGCCATCAGTGAAGCGGGGGTCTTTAACTATGGCTACACCTTC.

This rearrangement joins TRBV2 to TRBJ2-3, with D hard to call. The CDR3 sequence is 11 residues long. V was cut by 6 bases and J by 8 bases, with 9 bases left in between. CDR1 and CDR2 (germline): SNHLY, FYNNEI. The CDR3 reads CASSRRLTQYF. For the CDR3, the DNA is TGTGCCAGCAGCCGACGGCTTACGCAGTATTTT. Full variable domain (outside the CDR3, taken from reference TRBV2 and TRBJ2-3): EPEVTQTPSHQVTQMGQEVILRCVPISNHLYFYWYRQILGQKVEFLVSFYNNEISEKSEIFDDQFSVERPDGSNFTLKIRSTKLEDSAMYFCASSRRLTQYFGPGTRLTVL.

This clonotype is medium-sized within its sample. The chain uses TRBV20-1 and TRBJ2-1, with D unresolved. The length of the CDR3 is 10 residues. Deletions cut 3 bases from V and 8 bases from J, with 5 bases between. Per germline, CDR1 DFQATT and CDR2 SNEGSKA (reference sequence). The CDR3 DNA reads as TGCAGTGCTAGTGACCATGAGCAGTTCTTC. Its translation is CSASDHEQFF.

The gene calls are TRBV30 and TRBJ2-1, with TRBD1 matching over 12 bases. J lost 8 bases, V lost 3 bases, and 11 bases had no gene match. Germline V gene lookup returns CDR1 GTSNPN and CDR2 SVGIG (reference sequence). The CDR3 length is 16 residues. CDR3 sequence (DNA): TGTGCCTGGAGGAAACCCGGGACAGGGGGCATCTATGAGCAGTTCTTC. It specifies CAWRKPGTGGIYEQFF.

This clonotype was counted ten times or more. This CDR3 is CASSSKHPRRDSSYEQYF. The CDR3 DNA is TGTGCCAGCAGTTCCAAACACCCGAGGCGGGACAGCTCCTACGAGCAGTACTTC. The V call is TRBV12-3 or TRBV12-4, the J call TRBJ2-7; tentative D call: TRBD1 (7 bases). The ends were cut back, 4 bases at V and 0 bases at J, with 22 bases in the middle. This CDR3 is 18 amino acids long.

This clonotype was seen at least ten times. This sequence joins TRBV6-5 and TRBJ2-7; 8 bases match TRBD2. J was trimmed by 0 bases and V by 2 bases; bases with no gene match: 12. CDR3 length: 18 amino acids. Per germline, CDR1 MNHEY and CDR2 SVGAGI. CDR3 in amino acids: CASSYPPLERGISYEQYF. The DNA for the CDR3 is TGTGCCAGCAGTTACCCCCCGTTAGAGCGGGGGATCTCCTACGAGCAGTACTTC.

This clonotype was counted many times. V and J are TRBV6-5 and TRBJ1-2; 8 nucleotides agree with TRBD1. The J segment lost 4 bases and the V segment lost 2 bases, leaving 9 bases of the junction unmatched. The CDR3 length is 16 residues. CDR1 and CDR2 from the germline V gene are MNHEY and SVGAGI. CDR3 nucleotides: TGTGCCAGCAGTTACCAAGTGGACAGGGAGGTCTATGGCTACACCTTC. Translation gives CASSYQVDREVYGYTF.

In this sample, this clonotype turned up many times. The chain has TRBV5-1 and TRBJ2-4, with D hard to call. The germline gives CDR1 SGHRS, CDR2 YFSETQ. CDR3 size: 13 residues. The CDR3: CVFMAKAKNIQYF. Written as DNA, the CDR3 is TGCGTGTTTATGGCCAAAGCCAAAAACATTCAGTACTTC.